Sequencing of this TCR beta chain was carried out in a study of T cell responses to AZD1222 COVID-19 vaccine. Assay used: immunoSEQ multiplex PCR; TCRdb lists only in-frame clones, some missing. The data contain 130,000 or so clones, just over 90% of them singletons. Second-dose timings of about 4 or about 12 weeks were pooled. The CDR3 consists of 12 residues. V dropped 4 bases and J dropped 5 bases, with 8 bases sitting between them. CDR1 is SGHRS and CDR2 is YFSETQ in the germline V gene. As regards this clone: The antigen remains undetermined.

Whole-study results and caveats: CD4 TCRs covered the whole spike, strongest at regions 160-218 and 743-854. Nearly half of spike-specific TCRs reportedly go after variant regions that carry no mutations.

The sequence was obtained from an adult who received the AZD1222 COVID-19 vaccine. The gene calls are TRBV5-1 and TRBJ2-3; D not resolved. The sequences come from peripheral blood, collected 28 days after the second AZD1222 dose. In DNA form, the CDR3 reads TGCGCCAGCAGCATCGACCTAGATACGCAGTATTTT. This codes for CASSIDLDTQYF. The full variable domain, in which reference TRBV5-1 and TRBJ2-3 provide the parts outside the CDR3, is KAGVTQTPRYLIKTRGQQVTLSCSPISGHRSVSWYQQTPGQGLQFLFEYFSETQRNKGNFPGRFSGRQFSNSRSEMNVSTLELGDSALYLCASSIDLDTQYFGPGTRLTVL.